This T cell receptor beta chain comes out of a study of cytomegalovirus exposure and HLA in healthy donors (dated by TCRdb to 2016 to 2017). For the wider study: An earlier analysis of about 530 of the donors reported about 260 Gb of sequence data and 100 million to 120 million unique TCR beta sequences obtained from about 170 million T cells. Of the roughly 400 genotyped donors, roughly 85% fell in the genetic ancestry cluster associated with self-reported Caucasian donors. Every discovery cohort repertoire had been produced on one sequencing platform. In an earlier analysis of roughly 540 of the donors, high-throughput TCR beta sequencing was used to judge whether each TCR beta V gene segment behaved as functional or pseudogenic. In addition to the first cohort of 666 subjects, a separate validation cohort of 120 different subjects was used. HLA typing included class I and class II loci at four-digit resolution. An early release covering roughly 600 HLA-typed donors comprised about 290 gigabases of sequencing data and roughly 86 million unique TCR sequences. Because of strong linkage in the cohort, a few DR-DQ haplotypes were treated as single units for association and clustering. On average, 235,054 unique TCR beta nucleotide sequences were sequenced per donor among 350 to 400 genotyped donors of the cohort, with about 17% of those sequences being non-productive. The later analysis used no new phenotypic data to find candidate immune exposures, relying instead on TCR beta sequences and their occurrence across donors. The study used immunosequencing to profile the T cell repertoires of approximately 630 subjects and linked those repertoires to cytomegalovirus serostatus. Donor age, sex, ethnicity and CMV serostatus were compiled alongside the repertoire data. The study combined high-throughput TCR immunosequencing, statistical association of individual TCRs with disease status, and machine learning to predict cytomegalovirus infection status. In a later analysis, previously published TCR beta repertoires from several hundred donors were re-analyzed and high-resolution HLA genotyping was added so that TCR occurrence patterns could be studied. Genome-wide SNP genotypes for about 55% of the 666 donors were used in a later genetic analysis, which treated that subset as a discovery cohort. The study aimed to test whether signatures of past pathogen exposure could be identified by cataloging public T cell receptors. Typing coverage varied by locus: roughly 629-630 donors for A, B, C, DRB1 and DQB1; more than 500 for DQA1; about 600 for DPA1; about 450 for DPB1.

CDR1 and CDR2, per the germline V gene, are MNHNS and SASEGT. The CDR3 numbers 14 residues from cysteine through phenylalanine. Just CDR3 DNA is preserved here, 42 bases in frame from base 1. Relative to germline, V is 7 bases shorter and J is 2 bases shorter, with 15 bases between their ends. Overall study results and their limits: In both the original and validation cohorts, the classifier was reported to diagnose cytomegalovirus status with high specificity and sensitivity. Linkage disequilibrium might explain the correlated functional status among segregating V segments, but an unknown experimental factor could not be ruled out. A further reported finding was that TCR beta sequences accurately predicted the HLA-A and HLA-B alleles for most subjects in the first cohort. An association between a missense DCLRE1C variant and V-gene and J-gene trimming of TCR beta chains was found in a later genetic analysis and replicated in an independent cohort. In a later genetic analysis, fewer N-insertions in productive TCRs were reported among donors in an Asian-associated ancestry cluster than the roughly 640-donor mean. HLA typing was unavailable for some donors at each locus, so association tests used only the typed subset. A later analysis reported that several top co-occurrence clusters appeared linked to parvovirus B19, influenza, CMV and Epstein-Barr virus. When HLA alleles, especially DR and DQ, strongly co-occurred, TCR associations were difficult to assign to individual alleles. Three of the identified cytomegalovirus-associated TCR beta chains were confirmed in vitro to be specific for cytomegalovirus antigens. Roughly 15 rarely observed V segments, including chromosome 9 orphons, were excluded from the earlier analysis of just under 600 of the donors because counts were too low. It was suggested by the authors that the approach could potentially be generalized to other disease states and immunological phenotypes. The study listed 164 TCR beta chains as associated with cytomegalovirus. Compared with equally common non-associated chains, HLA-associated TCR beta chains in a later analysis were more clonally expanded and had lower generation probabilities. Because the 87-base-pair reads could not distinguish some IMGT-functional V segments, including TRBV6-2 and TRBV6-3, those segments were excluded. CMV serostatus was the only immune exposure information available for the cohort. In an earlier analysis of fewer than 750 of the donors, most TCR beta V segments were observed in productive rearrangements about 87% or about 30% of the time, broadly matching IMGT annotations. The cohort was sequenced for TCR beta chains only, and without alpha or paired-chain data the features that could be detected were limited. Across donors, most TCR sequences were observed very rarely, whereas some public TCRs were present in many individuals. In a later analysis, 15,000 to 20,000 TCR beta sequences were associated with specific HLA alleles at a false discovery rate of 0.05. In a later analysis, the rate of TCR association differed among HLA loci, with DRB1 alleles having the most associated TCRs and HLA-C alleles having the fewest. In a later analysis, most CMV-associated TCR beta chains were found to appear HLA-restricted, with HLA associations seemingly driven largely by CMV exposure. The sequencing pipeline was judged likely to have produced a cluster of highly shared sequence variants as a technical artifact. Roughly uniform sequencing depth across donors was assumed in presence/absence analyses, although this assumption may not hold.

This clone was picked up a small number of times. No cognate antigen has been identified for it. Base qualities were left out, and no much larger clone turns up one base away. The cohort consisted of 600 to 750 healthy bone marrow donors. At the time of sampling, every cohort member was nominally healthy, though immune exposures that went unrecorded were likely present. The donor tested CMV seropositive, placing the donor among the 250 to 300 seropositive members of the cohort. Every donor gave a peripheral blood sample, and the peripheral blood mononuclear cells from that sample were used for TCR beta sequencing. The Qiagen DNeasy Blood Extraction Kit was used to extract genomic DNA from the blood cell samples. The library was generated by the immunoSEQ multiplex PCR assay. The multiplex PCR relied on a mix of 60 forward primers for TCR Vbeta segments and 13 reverse primers for TCR Jbeta segments. The CDR3 region of rearranged TCR beta genes was amplified from genomic DNA with a multiplex PCR assay. The Illumina HiSeq System was used to sequence the amplified TCR beta libraries as 87-base-pair reads. Concerning the study's data processing: In a later analysis, tens of millions of unique TCR beta chains were counted across the approximately 640 repertoires, and roughly 10 million of these chains were shared by at least two donors. To remove PCR and sequencing errors, raw reads were error-corrected and collapsed into unique sequences using a nearest-neighbor algorithm that merged closely related sequences. CDR3 sequences were aligned to IMGT reference sequences to assign V, D and J gene segments. For a sequence to be retained, at least a six-nucleotide match to both a V gene segment and a J gene segment was required. Rearrangements were called productive when the CDR3 lacked stop codons and stayed in frame with V and J; all others were non-productive. Following IMGT convention, CDR3 was defined as the stretch from the second conserved V-encoded cysteine up to the conserved J-encoded phenylalanine. In an earlier analysis of just under 600 of the donors, sequences lacking an unambiguous match to a single V gene segment were excluded. In an earlier analysis of some 590 of the donors, V segments were called functional above 56.7% productive rearrangements and were called segregating when the between-donor standard deviation exceeded 5%. A statistical classification framework was built for diagnosing cytomegalovirus status from the catalog of TCR beta chain sequences. In a later analysis, V and J genes were assigned by comparing TCR nucleotide sequences against IMGT/GENE-DB human TR gene sequences. Using the TCRdist pipeline, a later analysis assigned CDR3 sequences along with most-parsimonious VDJ recombination scenarios. In a later analysis, each TCR beta chain was defined by its CDR3 amino acid sequence together with its V-gene family, and reads without a unique V-gene family were excluded. To address suspected cross-contamination and a sequencing artifact, a later analysis removed several hundred highly shared, low-generation-probability nucleotide sequences. In a later analysis, a clonal expansion index for each public chain was calculated from normalized within-repertoire ranks of inferred template counts. A later analysis computed generation probabilities with a VDJ recombination model fitted to out-of-frame rearrangements, and checked the results against IGoR. A later analysis scored TCR-TCR, TCR-HLA and TCR-CMV co-occurrence with hypergeometric tests, applying a repertoire-size bias correction to TCR pairs. To estimate false discovery rates, a later analysis permuted the HLA or CMV assignments 20 times. In a later analysis, co-occurring TCRs were grouped using DBSCAN, and TCRdist sequence similarity was added for clustering within HLA-allele-positive subsets. Repertoires with fewer than 30,000 or more than 120,000 public chains, plus five repertoires with anomalous nucleotide sharing, were excluded from co-occurrence clustering. TCRdb carries this immuneACCESS record with in-frame sequences only. Its versions omit some clonotypes, under half of them owing to an unresolved V gene in the studies checked, with the rest unexplained. V and J calls and clone size follow that table, whereas D and trimming were derived from the DNA. For this sample the table gives roughly 120,000 clones, of which approximately 61% were detected only once. Approximately 1.5% of the sample is in the top ten clones.

Input material: PBMCs. This sequence originates from a man aged 25-40 years in good health and CMV-seropositive. The chain employs TRBV6-1 and TRBJ2-7; D gene: possibly TRBD1, on 6 matching bases. The CDR3 protein: CASTLYRQAYEQYF. The DNA reads TGTGCCAGCACTCTATATCGACAGGCCTACGAGCAGTACTTC.